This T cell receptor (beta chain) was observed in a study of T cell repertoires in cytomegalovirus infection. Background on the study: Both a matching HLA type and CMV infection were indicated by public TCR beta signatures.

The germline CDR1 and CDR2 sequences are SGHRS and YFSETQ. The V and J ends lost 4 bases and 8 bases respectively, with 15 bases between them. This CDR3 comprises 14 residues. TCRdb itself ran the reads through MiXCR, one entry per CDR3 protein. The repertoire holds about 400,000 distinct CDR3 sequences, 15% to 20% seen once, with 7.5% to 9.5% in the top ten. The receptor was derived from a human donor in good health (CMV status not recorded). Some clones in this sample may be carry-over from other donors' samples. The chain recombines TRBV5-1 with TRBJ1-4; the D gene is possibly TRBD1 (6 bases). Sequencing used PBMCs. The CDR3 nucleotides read TGCGCCAGCAGCGATCCGGGACAAGGGGAAAAACTGTTTTTT. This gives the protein CASSDPGQGEKLFF. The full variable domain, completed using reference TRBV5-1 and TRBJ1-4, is KAGVTQTPRYLIKTRGQQVTLSCSPISGHRSVSWYQQTPGQGLQFLFEYFSETQRNKGNFPGRFSGRQFSNSRSEMNVSTLELGDSALYLCASSDPGQGEKLFFGSGTQLSVL.